These 22 T cell receptor beta chains came from one sample sequenced in a study of Tregs in tolerant kidney transplant recipients. Repertoires were generated with immunoSEQ multiplex PCR, while TCRdb's copy carries only in-frame clones and drops some. In total, the table holds roughly 50,000 clones. Sequenced here: CD4+ T cells from blood, sampled before the transplant. The receptors originated from a human donor who received a combined kidney and bone marrow transplant.

As to this clone: The CDR3 end lies 3 residues beyond the end of the read and is filled in from the germline J gene. The J gene is TRBJ1-4, the V gene TRBV7-2; TRBD1 might be the D (6 bases). V lost 4 bases and J lost 1, with 10 bases in between. CDR1 SGHTA and CDR2 FQGNSA come from the germline V gene. CDR3 length: 15 amino acids. The CDR3 spells CASSSQTGTNEKLFF. The sequenced CDR3 bases are TGTGCCAGCAGCTCCCAGACAGGAACTAATGAAAAA.

CDR3 DNA (partial): TGCAGTGCTAGAGATCCGGGTTTTTTTCGACTAGCGGGAGCGGCTACG. This gives the protein CSARDPGFFRLAGAAT. The complete CDR3 reads CSARDPGFFRLAGAATQYF. The V gene is TRBV20-1, the J gene TRBJ2-3; 12 nucleotides line up with TRBD2. With the read ending 3 residues before the CDR3 end, the germline J gene is used to fill in that end. Germline loops: CDR1 DFQATT, CDR2 SNEGSKA (reference sequence). Trimming removed 0 bases from V and 8 bases from J; junction bases left unmatched: 18. The CDR3 runs to 19 residues.

As for this clone: The read falls 3 residues short of the CDR3 end, and the missing part is taken from the germline J gene. J is TRBJ2-7 and V is TRBV7-2; TRBD2 matches at 12 bases. CDR3 size: 17 residues. Trimming took 0 bases from V and 0 from J; bases not matched to a gene: 3. Germline assignment: CDR1 SGHTA and CDR2 FQGNSA. CDR3 DNA, as far as it was read: TGTGCCAGCAGCTTAGCACTAGCGGGAGGCGACTCCTACGAG. Its protein product is CASSLALAGGDSYE. The whole CDR3 is CASSLALAGGDSYEQYF.

A word on this clone: Sequencing ends 3 residues short of the CDR3 end; the germline J gene provides the rest. The chain carries TRBV14 and TRBJ1-6; possibly TRBD1 for D (5 bases). With 0 bases removed from V and 10 bases from J, the gap between germline ends came to 25 bases. Germline lookup yields CDR1 SGHDN and CDR2 FVKESK. The CDR3 sequence is 19 residues long. CDR3 DNA, as far as it was read: TGTGCCAGCAGCCAAGATCCGAGATTAAAAGTCAGGGTACGATCACCC. Translating gives CASSQDPRLKVRVRSP. The whole CDR3 sequence reads CASSQDPRLKVRVRSPLHF.

For this clone: The CDR3 goes on 3 residues after the read ends, and that part is filled in from the germline J gene. The V and J genes are TRBV18 and TRBJ2-7; 11 bases fit TRBD2. With 3 bases clipped from V and 2 bases from J, the junction kept 6 bases outside the gene matches. The CDR3 totals 16 residues. The germline gives CDR1 KGHSH, CDR2 LQKENI. CDR3 bases read: TGTGCCAGCTCACCCCTCACTAGCGGGAGTCCCTACGAG. Residues: CASSPLTSGSPYE. The entire CDR3 protein is CASSPLTSGSPYEQYF. Supplemented by reference TRBV18 and TRBJ2-7, the full variable domain reads NAGVMQNPRHLVRRRGQEARLRCSPMKGHSHVYWYRQLPEEGLKFMVYLQKENIIDESGMPKERFSAEFPKEGPSILRIQQVVRGDSAAYFCASSPLTSGSPYEQYFGPGTRLTVT.

Comments on this clone: The sequenced fragment ends 3 residues before the CDR3 boundary, so the rest is inferred from the germline J gene. This rearrangement joins TRBV10-3 to TRBJ1-4; D might be TRBD1 (5 bases). The CDR3 spans 14 residues. CDR1 is ENHRY and CDR2 is SYGVKD in the germline V gene. With 3 bases removed from V and 5 bases from J, the gap between germline ends came to 10 bases. CDR3 region: CAISDSGRNEKLFF. CDR3 bases read: TGTGCCATCAGTGATTCAGGGCGGAATGAAAAA.

In regard to this clone: The read stops 3 residues short of the end of the CDR3; the missing end is completed from the germline J gene. This chain links TRBV7-6 with TRBJ1-1; no clear D. The CDR3 is made up of 13 amino acids. Per germline, CDR1 SGHVS and CDR2 FNYEAQ. V lost 5 bases and J lost 4, with 11 bases in between. CDR3 amino acids: CASSHGPLTEAFF. The covered CDR3 bases are TGTGCCAGCAGCCACGGTCCTCTCACTGAA. The complete variable domain, with remaining parts taken from reference TRBV7-6 and TRBJ1-1, reads GAGVSQSPRYKVTKRGQDVALRCDPISGHVSLYWYRQALGQGPEFLTYFNYEAQQDKSGLPNDRFSAERPEGSISTLTIQRTEQRDSAMYRCASSHGPLTEAFFGQGTRLTVV.

With regard to this clone: The read is 3 residues too short to cover the CDR3 end, so that end is filled in from the germline J gene. V usage is TRBV2 and J usage is TRBJ2-7, with 10 bases matching TRBD2. After removal of 11 bases from V and 5 bases from J, the junction contained 12 bases not matched to a gene. CDR3 length equals 14 residues. Germline assignment: CDR1 SNHLY and CDR2 FYNNEI. The covered CDR3 bases are TGTGCCGGGAAGCGGGGGGGCCTCAGCCACGAG. It encodes CAGKRGGLSHE. The full-length CDR3 reads as CAGKRGGLSHEQYF.

Turning to this clone: The read stops 3 residues short of the end of the CDR3; the missing end is completed from the germline J gene. V is TRBV7-2 and J is TRBJ1-1; D might be TRBD1 (6 bases). The CDR3 loop spans 15 amino acids. Trimming left V 5 bases short and J 6 bases short, with 19 bases between. Germline V gene lookup returns CDR1 SGHTA and CDR2 FQGNSA. CDR3 amino acids: CASSVGQIRRAEAFF. CDR3 DNA, as far as it was read: TGTGCCAGCAGCGTCGGACAGATCCGGCGAGCTGAA.

Regarding this clone: The read is 3 residues too short to cover the CDR3 end, so that end is filled in from the germline J gene. V gene TRBV6-2 or TRBV6-3 combines with J gene TRBJ2-5; D is ambiguous. Germline lookup yields CDR1 MNHEY and CDR2 SVGEGT. This CDR3 is 12 amino acids long. Deletions cut 6 bases from V and 2 bases from J, with 7 bases between. CDR3 residues: CASRQRQETQYF. Incomplete CDR3 DNA: TGTGCCAGCAGACAGAGACAAGAGACC.

Of note for this clone: The read ends 3 residues early relative to the CDR3; the germline J gene fills the gap. V is TRBV2 and J is TRBJ1-5; tentatively, D is TRBD1 (6 bases). V dropped 7 bases and J dropped 5 bases, with 12 bases sitting between them. CDR1 is SNHLY and CDR2 is FYNNEI in the germline V gene. There are 13 residues in the CDR3. The CDR3: CASTGQNHQPQHF. The DNA read from the CDR3 is TGTGCCAGCACCGGACAGAATCATCAGCCC.

As concerns this clone: Read coverage stops 3 residues before the CDR3 terminus; the germline J gene supplies the remainder. The rearrangement links TRBV30 to TRBJ2-5; D is possibly TRBD1 (5 bases). There are 14 residues in the CDR3. Trimming shortened V by 0 bases and J by 7 bases, and 15 bases separated the two germline ends. Germline CDR1 is GTSNPN and CDR2 is SVGIG (reference sequence). The CDR3 DNA, read in part, is TGTGCCTGGAGTGTAAGAGCCGGGCAGGGGACC. This gives the protein CAWSVRAGQGT. The entire CDR3 is CAWSVRAGQGTQYF.

A word on this clone: The read finishes 3 residues shy of the CDR3 end, and the germline J gene is used to complete it. The gene calls are TRBV2 and TRBJ1-3; maybe TRBD1 (5 bases). V was shortened by 5 bases and J by 0 bases, with 11 bases between the two germline ends. The CDR3 consists of 15 residues. The germline V gene has CDR1 SNHLY and CDR2 FYNNEI. The CDR3 DNA, read in part, is TGTGCCAGCAGTCGGACACGATACTCTGGAAACACC. Translation: CASSRTRYSGNT. The whole CDR3 sequence is CASSRTRYSGNTIYF. Full variable domain (rest looked up from reference TRBV2 and TRBJ1-3): EPEVTQTPSHQVTQMGQEVILRCVPISNHLYFYWYRQILGQKVEFLVSFYNNEISEKSEIFDDQFSVERPDGSNFTLKIRSTKLEDSAMYFCASSRTRYSGNTIYFGEGSWLTVV.

Worth noting for this clone: Read sequence stops 3 residues before the CDR3 end, and the germline J gene provides the missing end. The chain employs TRBV7-2 and TRBJ2-7; TRBD1 agrees at 8 bases. This CDR3 contains 14 residues. Germline lookup yields CDR1 SGHTA and CDR2 FQGNSA. The V segment lost 5 bases and the J segment 5 bases; nucleotides outside the gene matches: 8. The CDR3 sequence: CASSPRDRPNEQYF. The DNA read from the CDR3 is TGTGCCAGCAGCCCAAGGGACAGGCCGAACGAG.

A remark on this clone: The read ends 3 residues shy of where the CDR3 ends; the end is completed using the germline J gene. The rearrangement uses TRBV19 and TRBJ2-5, with D possibly TRBD1 on 6 matching bases. The CDR3 consists of 13 residues. V dropped 5 bases and J dropped 5 bases, with 12 bases sitting between them. Germline V CDR1 and CDR2: LNHDA, SQIVND (reference sequence). The CDR3 bases that were read are TGTGCCAGTAGTGTACAGGGTATGGAGACC. Translating gives CASSVQGMET. In full, the CDR3 is CASSVQGMETQYF.

In the case of this clone: The CDR3 extends 3 residues past the end of the read, so its final part is completed from the germline J gene. This chain joins TRBV28 and TRBJ2-5; 7 positions agree with TRBD2. The CDR3 covers 15 residues. Germline trimming cut 3 bases from V and 5 bases from J; bases unmatched to any gene: 9. CDR1 is MDHEN, CDR2 SYDVKM, per germline. This CDR3 reads CASSFPGGTGETQYF. The CDR3 DNA, read in part, is TGTGCCAGCAGTTTCCCGGGAGGCACGGGGGAGACC.

Worth noting for this clone: The read terminates 3 residues ahead of where the CDR3 ends, so the germline J gene completes it. This chain links TRBV18 with TRBJ2-7; 10 bases match TRBD1. With 3 bases clipped from V and 5 bases from J, the junction kept 4 bases outside the gene matches. CDR1 is KGHSH, CDR2 LQKENI, per germline. The CDR3 totals 14 residues. CDR3 DNA, as far as it was read: TGTGCCAGCTCACCGGGACAGGGGTCCAACGAG. It specifies CASSPGQGSNE. In full, the CDR3 is CASSPGQGSNEQYF.

In the case of this clone: The read terminates 3 residues ahead of where the CDR3 ends, so the germline J gene completes it. This rearrangement joins TRBV7-9 to TRBJ1-2; 7 positions agree with TRBD1. The trim removed 5 bases at V and 6 bases at J, leaving 6 bases unmatched. This CDR3 has 13 residues. In germline, CDR1 is SEHNR, CDR2 FQNEAQ (reference sequence). The CDR3 spells CASSPDRVDGYTF. Partial CDR3 DNA: TGTGCCAGCAGCCCTGACAGGGTCGATGGC.

As for this clone: Sequencing ends 3 residues short of the CDR3 end; the germline J gene provides the rest. The chain recombines TRBV7-2 with TRBJ1-2; D is undetermined. V shed 0 bases and J shed 6 bases, with 14 bases lying between them. Germline CDR1 and CDR2: SGHTA and FQGNSA. The CDR3 consists of 15 residues. CDR3 amino acids: CASSLARVGTDGYTF. The sequenced CDR3 bases are TGTGCCAGCAGCTTAGCGCGGGTGGGAACGGATGGC.

Remarks on this clone: Read sequence stops 3 residues before the CDR3 end, and the germline J gene provides the missing end. The chain recombines TRBV6-1 with TRBJ1-5; maybe TRBD1 (5 bases). CDR3 size: 15 residues. Germline loops: CDR1 MNHNS, CDR2 SASEGT. The V gene lost 4 bases and the J gene lost 0 bases, with 10 bases spanning the gap. CDR3 DNA, as far as it was read: TGTGCCAGCAGTGGGGGGGATTATAGCAATCAGCCC. Encoded protein: CASSGGDYSNQP. From start to end, the CDR3 is CASSGGDYSNQPQHF.

Of note for this clone: Read data end 3 residues before the CDR3 end; the end is taken from the germline J gene. The J gene is TRBJ2-2, the V gene TRBV18; D unclear. The CDR3 totals 14 residues. Trimming pared 3 bases from V and 3 bases from J, leaving 8 bases between. In germline, CDR1 is KGHSH, CDR2 LQKENI. The CDR3 loop is CASSPLRDTGELFF. The CDR3 bases that were read are TGTGCCAGCTCACCTCTCCGGGACACCGGGGAG.

Turning to this clone: The read terminates 3 residues before the CDR3 end, so the remaining end is supplied by the germline J gene. The chain combines TRBV7-8 with TRBJ1-1; possibly TRBD1 for D (5 bases). This CDR3 is built from 14 residues. Germline CDR1 is SGHVS and CDR2 is FQNEAQ. Trimming stripped 4 bases from V and 3 bases from J, with 12 bases between. The CDR3 loop reads CASSSTGGYTEAFF. The sequenced part of the CDR3 DNA is TGTGCCAGCAGCTCCACGGGGGGTTACACTGAA.